The T cell receptor (beta chain) under discussion was sequenced for a study of cytomegalovirus exposure and HLA in healthy donors. The CDR3 runs 16 residues. The germline V gene encodes CDR1 SNHLY and CDR2 FYNNEI. The ends lost 6 bases at V and 0 bases at J; junction bases unmatched: 7. Method: immunoSEQ multiplex PCR; TCRdb's copy keeps in-frame clones and lacks some. Here the sample spans about 110,000 clones, about 85% being singletons. The receptor was isolated from a woman aged 18-29 years in good health and CMV-seropositive. Sequencing used PBMCs. The genes are TRBV2 and TRBJ2-3; TRBD1 agrees at 9 bases. The CDR3 DNA follows: TGTGCCAGCAGAAAACAGGGGGCCGCTAGCACAGATACGCAGTATTTT. Protein product: CASRKQGAASTDTQYF.